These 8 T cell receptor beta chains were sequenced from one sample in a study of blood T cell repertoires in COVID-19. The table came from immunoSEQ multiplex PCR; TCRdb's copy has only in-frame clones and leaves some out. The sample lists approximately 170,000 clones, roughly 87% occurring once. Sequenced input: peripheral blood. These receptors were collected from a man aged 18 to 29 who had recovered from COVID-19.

CDR3 region: CASSWAGRDTEAFF. The CDR3 DNA reads as TGTGCCAGTAGTTGGGCGGGGCGAGACACTGAAGCTTTCTTT. The gene calls are TRBV19 and TRBJ1-1, with TRBD1 as a possible D gene (5 bases). The CDR3 length is 14 residues. V was clipped by 5 bases and J by 3 bases, with 13 bases between them. Germline CDR1 and CDR2: LNHDA and SQIVND (reference sequence).

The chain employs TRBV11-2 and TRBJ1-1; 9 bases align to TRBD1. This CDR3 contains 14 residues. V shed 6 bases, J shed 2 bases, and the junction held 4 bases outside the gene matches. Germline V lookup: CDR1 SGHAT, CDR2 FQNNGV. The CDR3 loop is CASRATGGNTEAFF. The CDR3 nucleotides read TGTGCCAGCAGGGCCACAGGGGGCAACACTGAAGCTTTCTTT.

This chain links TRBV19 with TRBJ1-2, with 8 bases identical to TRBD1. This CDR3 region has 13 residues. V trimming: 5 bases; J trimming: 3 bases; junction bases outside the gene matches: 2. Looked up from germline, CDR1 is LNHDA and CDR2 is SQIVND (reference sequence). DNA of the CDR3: TGTGCCAGTAGTCTACAGGGGGACTATGGCTACACCTTC. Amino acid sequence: CASSLQGDYGYTF. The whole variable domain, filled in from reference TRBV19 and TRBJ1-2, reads DGGITQSPKYLFRKEGQNVTLSCEQNLNHDAMYWYRQDPGQGLRLIYYSQIVNDFQKGDIAEGYSVSREKKESFPLTVTSAQKNPTAFYLCASSLQGDYGYTFGSGTRLTVV.

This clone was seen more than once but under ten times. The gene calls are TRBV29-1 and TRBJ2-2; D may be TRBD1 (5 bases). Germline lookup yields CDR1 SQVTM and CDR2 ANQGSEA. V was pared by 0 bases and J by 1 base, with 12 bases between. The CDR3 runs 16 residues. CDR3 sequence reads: CSVEDSGHENTGELFF. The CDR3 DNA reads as TGCAGCGTTGAAGATTCAGGACACGAGAACACCGGGGAGCTGTTTTTT.

CDR3 in DNA: TGTGCCAGCAGCCAAGATCGAAGACTAGCAGGCACAGATACGCAGTATTTT. Protein product: CASSQDRRLAGTDTQYF. The chain carries TRBV14 and TRBJ2-3, with 7 bases identical to TRBD2. The CDR3 consists of 17 residues. Per the germline V gene, CDR1 is SGHDN and CDR2 is FVKESK. V was pared by 0 bases and J by 1 base, with 7 bases of the junction left unmatched.

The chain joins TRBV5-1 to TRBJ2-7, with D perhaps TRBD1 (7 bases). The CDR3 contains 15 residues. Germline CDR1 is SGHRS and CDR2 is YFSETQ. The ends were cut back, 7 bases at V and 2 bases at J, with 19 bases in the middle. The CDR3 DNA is TGCGCCAGCTCCCCGGGGGACAGTGTCACCTACGAGCAGTACTTC. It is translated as CASSPGDSVTYEQYF. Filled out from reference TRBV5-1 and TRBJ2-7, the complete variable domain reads KAGVTQTPRYLIKTRGQQVTLSCSPISGHRSVSWYQQTPGQGLQFLFEYFSETQRNKGNFPGRFSGRQFSNSRSEMNVSTLELGDSALYLCASSPGDSVTYEQYFGPGTRLTVT.

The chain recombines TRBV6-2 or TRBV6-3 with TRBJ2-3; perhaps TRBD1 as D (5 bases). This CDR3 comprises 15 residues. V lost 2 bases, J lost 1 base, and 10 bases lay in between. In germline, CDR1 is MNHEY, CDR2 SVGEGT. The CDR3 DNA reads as TGTGCCAGCAGTTACATGGGGCAGGGCACAGATACGCAGTATTTT. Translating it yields CASSYMGQGTDTQYF.

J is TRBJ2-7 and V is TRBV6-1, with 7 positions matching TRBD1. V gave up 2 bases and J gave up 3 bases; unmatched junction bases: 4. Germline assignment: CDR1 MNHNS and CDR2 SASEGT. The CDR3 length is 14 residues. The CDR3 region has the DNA TGTGCCAGCAGTGAATTCGGGACAGTCTACGAGCAGTACTTC. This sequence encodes CASSEFGTVYEQYF.